The clone carrying this T cell receptor (beta chain) appeared many times. The antigen is not known. The record originates from a study of T cells in Graves' hyperthyroidism and ophthalmopathy. Authors of the study amplified TCR beta CDR3 regions from RNA transcripts. Using the HTBI primer set, a first-round RT-PCR was run on the TCR CDR3. TCRdb independently ran MiXCR on the multiplex PCR reads; one entry per CDR3 protein. Among about 350,000 distinct CDR3 sequences listed, 15% to 20% were seen once. Germline V gives CDR1 GTSNPN, CDR2 SVGIG (reference sequence). V lost 4 bases and J 1 base, leaving 7 bases between the germline ends. This CDR3 is 12 amino acids long. Study-wide findings and caveats: Median prediction lead before ophthalmopathy onset was around 7 months with the model. By a 13 V-J model, ophthalmopathy was set apart from stable hyperthyroidism.

Ophthalmopathy cases met thresholds of Clinical Activity Score at least 3, NOSPECS grade at least 4 and duration under 3 months. The PBMCs were taken from more than 8 ml of fresh peripheral blood. The source is a middle-aged woman with Graves' ophthalmopathy. Material: blood. The chain combines TRBV30 with TRBJ1-1; no clear D. CDR3 DNA: TGTGCCTGGATGCAGGCGAACACTGAAGCTTTCTTT. Encoded protein: CAWMQANTEAFF.